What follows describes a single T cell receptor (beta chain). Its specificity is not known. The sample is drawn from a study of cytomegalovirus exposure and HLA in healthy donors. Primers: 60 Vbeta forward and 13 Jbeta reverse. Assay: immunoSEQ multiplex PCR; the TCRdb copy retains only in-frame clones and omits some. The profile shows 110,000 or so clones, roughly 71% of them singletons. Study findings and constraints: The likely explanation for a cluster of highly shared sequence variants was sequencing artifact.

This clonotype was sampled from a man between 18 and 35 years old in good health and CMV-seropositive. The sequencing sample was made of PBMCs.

In DNA, the CDR3 is TGTGCCAGCAGCTTGGCCGGGACAGGGGGCCCAGATACGCAGTATTTT. Residues: CASSLAGTGGPDTQYF. The V call is TRBV5-6, the J call TRBJ2-3; 12 bases map to TRBD1. J lost 4 bases, V lost 0 bases, and 3 bases had no gene match. The CDR3 is 16 residues long. Germline-derived CDR1 and CDR2 are SGHDT and YYEEEE. Looking up the rest from reference TRBV5-6 and TRBJ2-3 gives the full variable domain: DAGVTQSPTHLIKTRGQQVTLRCSPKSGHDTVSWYQQALGQGPQFIFQYYEEEERQRGNFPDRFSGHQFPNYSSELNVNALLLGDSALYLCASSLAGTGGPDTQYFGPGTRLTVL.